This is a list of T cell receptor beta chains from one sample in a study of blood T cell repertoires in COVID-19. TCRdb's copy holds only in-frame clones and misses some; the assay was immunoSEQ multiplex PCR. Of 150,000 to 250,000 clones listed, about nine tenths are singletons. The sequenced sample consisted of PBMCs or T cells enriched from blood (not recorded which). The origin of the receptors is a woman between 25 and 40 years old who had recovered from COVID-19. Both conserved end residues are part of each CDR3. The D gene is left open where the match is weak. Expanded clones are given a class, and other clones once, few, many or no size at all.

CDR3: CASSSDRDEKLFF
DNA: TGTGCCAGCAGCTCGGACAGGGATGAAAAACTGTTTTTT
V: TRBV7-8
D: TRBD1
size: NA
J: TRBJ1-4

CDR3: CASSTGRGTGTLGYGYTF
DNA: TGTGCCAGCAGCACGGGCCGTGGGACAGGGACCCTTGGCTATGGCTACACCTTC
V: TRBV5-5
D: TRBD1
size: once
J: TRBJ1-2

CDR3: CASSDGTPWLFDGYTF
DNA: TGTGCCAGCAGTGATGGGACTCCATGGCTGTTTGATGGCTACACCTTC
V: TRBV25-1
D: NA
size: NA
J: TRBJ1-2

CDR3: CASEVGGLNTEAFF
DNA: TGTGCCAGCGAGGTAGGGGGCCTGAACACTGAAGCTTTCTTT
V: TRBV6-5
D: TRBD1
size: NA
J: TRBJ1-1

CDR3: CASGLVPSSDSNQPQHF
DNA: TGTGCTAGTGGTTTGGTACCGTCCAGCGATAGCAATCAGCCCCAGCATTTT
V: TRBV12-5
D: NA
size: NA
J: TRBJ1-5

CDR3: CSVENLGSGGMNTEAFF
DNA: TGCAGCGTTGAAAACTTGGGGAGTGGGGGGATGAACACTGAAGCTTTCTTT
V: TRBV29-1
D: NA
size: NA
J: TRBJ1-1

CDR3: CASSASGGPSTDTQYF
DNA: TGTGCCAGCAGCGCTAGCGGGGGACCTAGCACAGATACGCAGTATTTT
V: TRBV9
D: TRBD2
size: NA
J: TRBJ2-3

CDR3: CASSQELVTDQPQHF
DNA: TGCGCCAGCAGCCAAGAGCTGGTCACAGATCAGCCCCAGCATTTT
V: TRBV4-3
D: NA
size: once
J: TRBJ1-5

CDR3: CASSPGGAGDRSYNEQFF
DNA: TGTGCCAGCAGTCCCGGTGGAGCGGGGGACCGCTCCTACAATGAGCAGTTCTTC
V: TRBV27
D: TRBD2
size: NA
J: TRBJ2-1

CDR3: CASSESRESTDTQYF
DNA: TGCGCCAGCAGTGAGTCGCGGGAAAGCACAGATACGCAGTATTTT
V: TRBV10-2
D: NA
size: once
J: TRBJ2-3

CDR3: CASSPSGNYGYTF
DNA: TGTGCCAGCTCACCGTCAGGAAACTATGGCTACACCTTC
V: TRBV18
D: NA
size: NA
J: TRBJ1-2

CDR3: CASSHSSVGTTLFQETQYF
DNA: TGTGCCAGCAGCCACTCCTCCGTTGGGACTACCCTATTCCAAGAGACCCAGTACTTC
V: TRBV3-1/TRBV3-2
D: TRBD2
size: NA
J: TRBJ2-5

CDR3: CASSLTRSGGGEKLFF
DNA: TGTGCCAGCAGCTTAACAAGGAGCGGGGGTGGTGAAAAACTGTTTTTT
V: TRBV7-3
D: NA
size: NA
J: TRBJ1-4

CDR3: CASSDSTSGDTDTQYF
DNA: TGTGCCAGCAGTGACTCGACTAGCGGGGACACAGATACGCAGTATTTT
V: TRBV6-4
D: TRBD2
size: NA
J: TRBJ2-3

CDR3: CASSYRSLTGTGSYNEQFF
DNA: TGTGCCAGCAGTTACAGGTCCTTGACCGGGACAGGGTCATACAATGAGCAGTTCTTC
V: TRBV6-2/TRBV6-3
D: TRBD1
size: NA
J: TRBJ2-1

CDR3: CASSLAVGGPDEQYF
DNA: TGTGCCAGCAGCTTAGCAGTAGGGGGCCCGGACGAGCAGTACTTC
V: TRBV11-1
D: TRBD1
size: NA
J: TRBJ2-7

CDR3: CASTAGQEPTQPQHF
DNA: TGTGCCAGTACCGCCGGACAGGAGCCTACTCAGCCCCAGCATTTT
V: TRBV19
D: TRBD1
size: NA
J: TRBJ1-5

CDR3: CSASPWTATTYEQYF
DNA: TGCAGTGCTAGTCCGTGGACAGCCACCACCTACGAGCAGTACTTC
V: TRBV20-1
D: NA
size: few
J: TRBJ2-7

CDR3: CASSRGDQETQYF
DNA: TGTGCCAGTAGTAGGGGGGACCAAGAGACCCAGTACTTC
V: TRBV19
D: NA
size: NA
J: TRBJ2-5

CDR3: CASSRLTGGNEKLFF
DNA: TGTGCCAGCAGCCGCTTGACAGGGGGCAATGAAAAACTGTTTTTT
V: TRBV7-7
D: TRBD1
size: NA
J: TRBJ1-4

CDR3: CASSHTGTLNTEAFF
DNA: TGCGCCAGCAGCCACACCGGGACACTGAACACTGAAGCTTTCTTT
V: TRBV4-1
D: NA
size: NA
J: TRBJ1-1

CDR3: CASSRTGWDNEKLFF
DNA: TGTGCCAGCAGCCGGACAGGGTGGGATAATGAAAAACTGTTTTTT
V: TRBV7-9
D: TRBD1
size: NA
J: TRBJ1-4

CDR3: CASRPGQLYPEHQF
DNA: TGTGCCAGTAGGCCGGGACAGTTATACCCGGAACACCAGTTC
V: TRBV19
D: TRBD1
size: NA
J: TRBJ1-1

CDR3: CASSSQTGGSSYEQYF
DNA: TGTGCCAGCAGCTCACAGACAGGGGGCTCTTCCTACGAGCAGTACTTC
V: TRBV7-9
D: TRBD1
size: NA
J: TRBJ2-7

CDR3: CASSSGQTVGEAFF
DNA: TGTGCCAGTAGTTCGGGACAGACGGTCGGGGAAGCTTTCTTT
V: TRBV19
D: TRBD1
size: NA
J: TRBJ1-1

CDR3: CASSRDRADNTEAFF
DNA: TGTGCCAGCAGCCGGGACAGGGCGGATAACACTGAAGCTTTCTTT
V: TRBV27
D: TRBD1
size: NA
J: TRBJ1-1

CDR3: CASSPSAGIDEQFF
DNA: TGTGCCAGCAGCCCCAGCGCGGGGATTGATGAGCAGTTCTTC
V: TRBV7-9
D: NA
size: once
J: TRBJ2-1

CDR3: CASSPTGGGVTEAFF
DNA: TGTGCCAGCAGCCCTACAGGGGGAGGCGTCACTGAAGCTTTCTTT
V: TRBV5-5
D: TRBD1
size: NA
J: TRBJ1-1

CDR3: CASSLQRGAQETQYF
DNA: TGTGCCAGCAGCTTACAACGGGGGGCCCAAGAGACCCAGTACTTC
V: TRBV11-2
D: NA
size: NA
J: TRBJ2-5

CDR3: CASRQKGRTGTEAFF
DNA: TGTGCCAGCAGGCAGAAAGGAAGAACCGGGACTGAAGCTTTCTTT
V: TRBV27
D: NA
size: NA
J: TRBJ1-1

CDR3: CASSPAGGPADTQYF
DNA: TGTGCCAGCAGCCCAGCGGGGGGGCCCGCAGATACGCAGTATTTT
V: TRBV11-2
D: TRBD2
size: NA
J: TRBJ2-3

CDR3: CAWSVFVGGTRASYNEQFF
DNA: TGTGCCTGGAGTGTATTCGTTGGCGGGACCCGAGCCTCCTACAATGAGCAGTTCTTC
V: TRBV30
D: NA
size: NA
J: TRBJ2-1

CDR3: CASSLPGANEKLFF
DNA: TGCGCCAGCAGCTTGCCAGGGGCTAATGAAAAACTGTTTTTT
V: TRBV5-1
D: NA
size: NA
J: TRBJ1-4

CDR3: CASSPRGRYGYTF
DNA: TGTGCCAGCAGTCCGCGGGGCCGCTATGGCTACACCTTC
V: TRBV12-3/TRBV12-4
D: NA
size: NA
J: TRBJ1-2

CDR3: CASSYFPGTEAFF
DNA: TGTGCCAGCAGTTACTTCCCCGGGACTGAAGCTTTCTTT
V: TRBV6-5
D: NA
size: NA
J: TRBJ1-1

CDR3: CASSQDYSEQYF
DNA: TGTGCCAGCAGCCAAGATTACTCCGAGCAGTACTTC
V: TRBV3-1/TRBV3-2
D: NA
size: NA
J: TRBJ2-7

CDR3: CASSYFSDSSKGYTF
DNA: TGTGCCAGCAGTTACTTCTCGGACAGCTCTAAGGGCTACACCTTC
V: TRBV6-2/TRBV6-3
D: NA
size: NA
J: TRBJ1-2

CDR3: CASSATGGATEAFF
DNA: TGTGCCAGCAGCGCTACAGGGGGCGCCACTGAAGCTTTCTTT
V: TRBV7-9
D: TRBD1
size: NA
J: TRBJ1-1

CDR3: CASSVGQGSSGNTIYF
DNA: TGCGCCAGCAGCGTGGGACAGGGGTCCTCTGGAAACACCATATATTTT
V: TRBV5-1
D: TRBD1
size: NA
J: TRBJ1-3

CDR3: CASSLVRSGANVLTF
DNA: TGTGCCAGCAGCTTAGTGCGTTCTGGGGCCAACGTCCTGACTTTC
V: TRBV11-1
D: NA
size: once
J: TRBJ2-6

CDR3: CACIPQRTDYGYTF
DNA: TGTGCCTGTATTCCCCAACGGACTGACTATGGCTACACCTTC
V: TRBV30
D: NA
size: NA
J: TRBJ1-2

CDR3: CASSQGQGWGELFF
DNA: TGTGCCAGCAGTCAAGGACAGGGATGGGGGGAGCTGTTTTTT
V: TRBV27
D: TRBD1
size: once
J: TRBJ2-2

CDR3: CASSLVAGDTEAFF
DNA: TGTGCCAGCAGCTTGGTAGCTGGGGACACCGAAGCTTTCTTT
V: TRBV7-9
D: NA
size: once
J: TRBJ1-1

CDR3: CASSFGGQETQYF
DNA: TGTGCCAGCAGTTTTGGGGGGCAAGAGACCCAGTACTTC
V: TRBV12-3/TRBV12-4
D: NA
size: NA
J: TRBJ2-5

CDR3: CAWSSSAPRDTQYF
DNA: TGTGCCTGGAGTTCGAGCGCCCCCCGGGATACGCAGTATTTT
V: TRBV30
D: NA
size: NA
J: TRBJ2-3

CDR3: CSAGGGHRAFF
DNA: TGCAGTGCTGGCGGGGGACATCGAGCTTTCTTT
V: TRBV20-1
D: NA
size: once
J: TRBJ1-1

CDR3: CASRLEGGGSYEQYF
DNA: TGTGCCAGCAGGCTAGAAGGGGGGGGCTCCTACGAGCAGTACTTC
V: TRBV6-5
D: NA
size: NA
J: TRBJ2-7

CDR3: CASSLWTRSNQPQHF
DNA: TGTGCCAGTAGTTTGTGGACAAGGAGCAATCAGCCCCAGCATTTT
V: TRBV19
D: NA
size: NA
J: TRBJ1-5